This entry concerns a single TCR beta chain. What it binds is unknown. This CDR3 has 14 residues. Germline CDR1 MNHNY, CDR2 SVGAGI (reference sequence). V lost 0 bases and J 4 bases, leaving 9 bases between the germline ends. These data are taken from a study of T cell responses to AZD1222 COVID-19 vaccine. Notes on the study in general: The study found Spike-specific TCR breadth and depth rose after two AZD1222 doses.

Clones were read by immunoSEQ multiplex PCR, and TCRdb kept only the in-frame ones, dropping some. Altogether 50,000 to 85,000 clones are present, more than 65% being singletons, with the ten largest covering approximately 23%. The sample here was peripheral blood, taken on day 0 of MenACWY control vaccination. V and J are TRBV6-6 and TRBJ1-1; no clear D gene. The sequence was collected from an adult in good health. CDR3 nucleotides: TGTGCCAGCAGTTACTCTGGGGTGGCCACTGAAGCTTTCTTT. It translates to CASSYSGVATEAFF.